Below are 9 T cell receptor beta chains sequenced from a single sample in a study of cytomegalovirus exposure and HLA in healthy donors. A multiplex PCR was run with 60 Vbeta primers and 13 Jbeta primers. Clones were read by immunoSEQ multiplex PCR, and TCRdb kept only the in-frame ones, dropping some. The sample shows 150,000 or so clones, more than 65% of them seen only once. Sample: PBMCs. These TCRs come from a man aged 25-45 years in good health and CMV-seropositive.

J is TRBJ2-6 and V is TRBV28; D is ambiguous. V was shortened by 3 bases and J by 2 bases, with 11 bases between the two germline ends. CDR1 is MDHEN and CDR2 is SYDVKM in the germline V gene. This CDR3 spans 16 amino acids. The CDR3 loop reads CASSFVPSAGANVLTF. The CDR3 bases are TGTGCCAGCAGTTTTGTTCCGTCGGCTGGGGCCAACGTCCTGACTTTC.

This chain links TRBV29-1 with TRBJ2-5; 8 nucleotides agree with TRBD1. The V segment lost 3 bases and the J segment 5 bases; nucleotides outside the gene matches: 5. The CDR3 consists of 13 residues. CDR1 is SQVTM, CDR2 ANQGSEA, per germline. Here the CDR3 reads CSVDAGGLETQYF. The CDR3 bases are TGCAGCGTTGACGCAGGGGGCCTCGAGACCCAGTACTTC.

This sequence joins TRBV7-9 and TRBJ1-4; D perhaps matches TRBD1 (5 bases). The germline V gene encodes CDR1 SEHNR and CDR2 FQNEAQ (reference sequence). The CDR3 spans 15 residues. Trimming took 5 bases from V and 6 from J, leaving 16 bases between them. The CDR3, as DNA: TGTGCCAGCAGCCGGGAGTTTCAGGGCCATGAAAAACTGTTTTTT. Its protein is CASSREFQGHEKLFF.

This clone came up once. The chain carries TRBV19 and TRBJ1-5, with D unclear. The germline V and J ends were trimmed by 0 bases and 3 bases, with 12 bases remaining between them. Germline loops: CDR1 LNHDA, CDR2 SQIVND (reference sequence). The CDR3 is made up of 16 amino acids. The CDR3: CASSIDFPRLNQPQHF. CDR3 bases: TGTGCCAGTAGTATAGATTTTCCCAGGCTCAATCAGCCCCAGCATTTT.

The V call is TRBV7-6, the J call TRBJ1-4; no clear D gene. This CDR3 is built from 12 residues. V shed 5 bases and J shed 8 bases, with 9 bases lying between them. Germline V CDR1 and CDR2: SGHVS, FNYEAQ. In DNA, the CDR3 is TGTGCCAGCAGCCAGAAATTAGAAAAACTGTTTTTT. Amino acids: CASSQKLEKLFF.

The V and J genes are TRBV7-9 and TRBJ1-4, with D unresolved. The CDR3 has 14 residues. With 3 bases removed from V and 8 bases from J, the gap between germline ends came to 13 bases. Germline loops: CDR1 SEHNR, CDR2 FQNEAQ (reference sequence). This chain's CDR3 is CASSLTVGEEKLFF. CDR3 sequence (DNA): TGTGCCAGCAGCTTGACTGTTGGGGAGGAAAAACTGTTTTTT.

The chain combines TRBV7-9 with TRBJ2-5; weak D call: TRBD2 (6 bases). Germline V gives CDR1 SEHNR, CDR2 FQNEAQ (reference sequence). CDR3 length equals 13 residues. V lost 5 bases and J 5 bases, leaving 12 bases between the germline ends. This CDR3 reads CASSQTRGETQYF. The CDR3 region has the DNA TGTGCCAGCAGCCAGACTCGGGGGGAGACCCAGTACTTC.

About this clone: The germline gene is not matched at one end of the junction; a read error may be the cause. CDR3 nucleotide sequence: TGTGCCAGCAGTGAGGGACAGGTTACCTCTGGGGCCAACGGCCTGACTTTC. Its protein product is CASSEGQVTSGANGLTF. The chain links TRBV6-1 to TRBJ2-6; 8 bases are a match to TRBD1. This CDR3 has 17 residues. CDR1 is MNHNS and CDR2 is SASEGT in the germline V gene.

V usage is TRBV30 and J usage is TRBJ1-5, with TRBD1 matching over 7 bases. Germline trimming cut 1 base from V and 4 bases from J; bases unmatched to any gene: 4. Germline CDR1 GTSNPN, CDR2 SVGIG (reference sequence). The CDR3 sequence is 14 residues long. Here the CDR3 reads CAWSAGQLNQPQHF. The DNA for the CDR3 is TGTGCCTGGAGTGCGGGACAGCTTAATCAGCCCCAGCATTTT.